The clone carrying this T cell receptor beta chain was recorded a few times. What it binds is not known. Each CDR3 protein gets one entry after TCRdb re-called the multiplex PCR reads with MiXCR. The sample yields approximately 200,000 distinct CDR3 sequences, approximately 33% seen once. The entry originates in a study of breast tumors, draining lymph nodes, adjacent tissues. General study findings and limits: Compared with lymph nodes, tumors were less diverse; compared with nontumor tissue, more. Tumor and nontumor repertoires were significantly more similar in luminal-like than in basal-like breast cancer. The data were judged consistent with most tumor T cells coming from lymph node and expanding in tumor.

The CDR3 has 14 residues. The junction had 5 bases not matched to a gene; V was cut back by 5 bases and J by 9 bases. Axillary draining lymph nodes of breast cancer patients supplied the node samples. The sample taken for sequencing was axillary lymph node tissue. This chain connects TRBV12-3 or TRBV12-4 to TRBJ1-6, with 9 nucleotides matching TRBD1. This TCR was recovered from a female donor with breast cancer. Some clones in this sample may be carry-over from other donors' samples. This CDR3 reads CASSPGQGSSPLHF. Written as DNA, the CDR3 is TGTGCCAGCAGTCCGGGACAGGGAAGTTCACCCCTCCACTTT.